A selection of T cell receptor beta chains follows, all from one sample in a study of T cell repertoires in aging, cancer and after chemotherapy. TCRdb recomputed calls from the multiplex PCR reads with MiXCR, one row per CDR3 protein. The data contain more than 10,000 distinct CDR3 sequences, less than 35% of them singletons. Sequences were obtained from blood. Receptor source: a human donor in good health. The donor label of this sample is uncertain. Both conserved end residues are part of each CDR3. The order of the fields is J gene, D gene, V gene, clone size, CDR3 DNA, CDR3 protein. The D gene is left open where the match is weak. A row's size may be missing; if present it is once, few, many or a size class.

J: TRBJ1-5
D: TRBD1
V: TRBV27
size: NA
DNA: TGTGCCAGCAGTTATACTCAAACAGGGGGAAGAAGCAATCAGCCCCAGCATTTT
CDR3: CASSYTQTGGRSNQPQHF

J: TRBJ2-1
D: NA
V: TRBV24-1
size: few
DNA: TGTGCCACCAGTGATCCTGGACGAGGCGACAGGTCTTATGAGCAGTTCTTC
CDR3: CATSDPGRGDRSYEQFF

J: TRBJ2-7
D: NA
V: TRBV5-4
size: NA
DNA: TGTGCCAGCAGCGCTCAAGATGAGCAGTACTTC
CDR3: CASSAQDEQYF

J: TRBJ1-1
D: NA
V: TRBV6-5
size: few
DNA: TGTGCCAGCAGAGCCCCGGGGGGGAACACTGAAGCTTTCTTT
CDR3: CASRAPGGNTEAFF

J: TRBJ2-3
D: NA
V: TRBV2
size: NA
DNA: TGTGCCAGCAGTCCCCGCAGCATGGGTACAGATACGCAGTATTTT
CDR3: CASSPRSMGTDTQYF

J: TRBJ2-1
D: TRBD2
V: TRBV19
size: few
DNA: TGTGCCAGTAGACAGGGACTAGCGGGGAACTCCTACAATGAGCAGTTCTTC
CDR3: CASRQGLAGNSYNEQFF

J: TRBJ1-1
D: NA
V: TRBV5-6
size: NA
DNA: TGTGCCAGCAGCTTGGCTGGATCTTCTGAAGCTTTCTTT
CDR3: CASSLAGSSEAFF

J: TRBJ2-7
D: NA
V: TRBV6-2/TRBV6-3
size: few
DNA: TGTGCCAGCAGCCAGGGTATCTACGAGCAGTACTTC
CDR3: CASSQGIYEQYF

J: TRBJ2-3
D: TRBD2
V: TRBV19
size: NA
DNA: TGTGCCAGTAAGCCTCAAGGAGCGGGGGGCGGTACAGATACGCAGTATTTT
CDR3: CASKPQGAGGGTDTQYF

J: TRBJ1-5
D: NA
V: TRBV30
size: few
DNA: TGTGCCTGGAGCCCGGACGGGGTCTCGAATCAGCCCCAGCATTTT
CDR3: CAWSPDGVSNQPQHF

J: TRBJ1-5
D: NA
V: TRBV5-5
size: few
DNA: TGTGCCAGCAGCTTTACTGTAAATCAGCCCCAGCATTTT
CDR3: CASSFTVNQPQHF

J: TRBJ2-3
D: NA
V: TRBV5-1
size: few
DNA: TGCGCCAGCAGCTCGGGACTTTCCACAGATACGCAGTATTTT
CDR3: CASSSGLSTDTQYF

J: TRBJ2-7
D: TRBD1
V: TRBV6-6
size: NA
DNA: TGTGCCAGCAGTACGGGACAGGGGGATTCCTACGAGCAGTACTTC
CDR3: CASSTGQGDSYEQYF

J: TRBJ2-2
D: TRBD2
V: TRBV19
size: medium-sized
DNA: TGTGCCAGTAAGGGCGGGGGAGCGCCCGCGAACACCGGGGAGCTGTTTTTT
CDR3: CASKGGGAPANTGELFF

J: TRBJ1-2
D: NA
V: TRBV5-6
size: medium-sized
DNA: TGTGCCAGCAGCTTTGGCAGGGTAGAGGGTGGCTACACCTTC
CDR3: CASSFGRVEGGYTF

J: TRBJ1-1
D: NA
V: TRBV6-2/TRBV6-3
size: once
DNA: TGTGCCAGCAGGGAGGGGAACACTGAAGCTTTCTTT
CDR3: CASREGNTEAFF

J: TRBJ2-2
D: TRBD1
V: TRBV18
size: NA
DNA: TGTGCCAGCTCACCACGACAGGGGGCTGCCGGGGAGCTGTTTTTT
CDR3: CASSPRQGAAGELFF

J: TRBJ2-7
D: NA
V: TRBV19
size: few
DNA: TGTGCCAGTAGTATAGCGGCCTGGGCCTACGAGCAGTACTTC
CDR3: CASSIAAWAYEQYF

J: TRBJ2-5
D: NA
V: TRBV5-6
size: NA
DNA: TGTGCCAGCAGCTTGGTGGCAGCCCAGGGAGAGACCCAGTACTTC
CDR3: CASSLVAAQGETQYF

J: TRBJ2-1
D: TRBD1
V: TRBV19
size: few
DNA: TGTGCCAGTAGATTAACCGGGACAGGTAACAATGAGCAGTTCTTC
CDR3: CASRLTGTGNNEQFF

J: TRBJ2-1
D: NA
V: TRBV5-3
size: NA
DNA: TGTGCCAGAAGCTTGAATATGGGGTCCTACAATGAGCAGTTCTTC
CDR3: CARSLNMGSYNEQFF

J: TRBJ2-7
D: NA
V: TRBV19
size: NA
DNA: TGTGCCAGTGGAAGAGGGCCCGACTACGAGCAGTACTTC
CDR3: CASGRGPDYEQYF

J: TRBJ1-4
D: NA
V: TRBV6-5
size: medium-sized
DNA: TGTGCCAGCAAGACAACCGGGACGGATAATGAAAAACTGTTTTTT
CDR3: CASKTTGTDNEKLFF

J: TRBJ2-2
D: NA
V: TRBV5-6
size: medium-sized
DNA: TGTGCCAGCAGCTATCCGGGACTGGCGAACACCGGGGAGCTGTTTTTT
CDR3: CASSYPGLANTGELFF

J: TRBJ1-1
D: TRBD1
V: TRBV6-2/TRBV6-3
size: NA
DNA: TGTGCCAGCAGAAGGACAGGGGAGAACACTGAAGCTTTCTTT
CDR3: CASRRTGENTEAFF

J: TRBJ2-3
D: NA
V: TRBV6-5
size: medium-sized
DNA: TGTGCCAGCCGATTCGTGGACGTGCAGTATTTT
CDR3: CASRFVDVQYF

J: TRBJ1-1
D: NA
V: TRBV18
size: NA
DNA: TGTGCCAGCTCACTAACACAAAACACTGAAACTTTCTTT
CDR3: CASSLTQNTETFF

J: TRBJ1-5
D: NA
V: TRBV15
size: NA
DNA: TGTGCCACCAGCAGAGGTAGGGGCAGGACCGAAGATAATAAGCCCCAGCATTTT
CDR3: CATSRGRGRTEDNKPQHF

J: TRBJ2-1
D: TRBD2
V: TRBV20-1
size: NA
DNA: TGCAGTGCCACCGGCGGAGCGGGAGGGCCCAATGAGCAGTTCTTC
CDR3: CSATGGAGGPNEQFF

J: TRBJ2-5
D: TRBD2
V: TRBV13
size: NA
DNA: TGTGCCAGCAGCTTCCGTGGTAGCGGGAACTCAATAGAGACCCAGTACTTC
CDR3: CASSFRGSGNSIETQYF

J: TRBJ2-2
D: NA
V: TRBV19
size: medium-sized
DNA: TGTGCCAGTAGTATACAGGGGGGTTCGACCGGGGAGCTGTTTTTT
CDR3: CASSIQGGSTGELFF

J: TRBJ2-5
D: NA
V: TRBV18
size: NA
DNA: TGTGCCAGCTCAGTCGGAGGGGAGACCCAGTACTTC
CDR3: CASSVGGETQYF

J: TRBJ1-2
D: TRBD1
V: TRBV4-3
size: NA
DNA: TGCGCCAGCAGCCCAGGGGGGGGACGGAACTATGGCTACACCTTC
CDR3: CASSPGGGRNYGYTF

J: TRBJ1-1
D: NA
V: TRBV13
size: once
DNA: TGTGCCAGCAGCTCCACTGCAAGGCTGGGGGGGGGGGGCATGAACACTGAAGCTTTCTTT
CDR3: CASSSTARLGGGGMNTEAFF

J: TRBJ2-2
D: NA
V: TRBV6-4
size: few
DNA: TGTGCCAGCAGTGAGGCGGGGGCGCACACCGGGGAGCTGTTTTTT
CDR3: CASSEAGAHTGELFF

J: TRBJ1-6
D: NA
V: TRBV6-4
size: medium-sized
DNA: TGTGCCAGCAGTGAAAAGGGCAATTCACCCCTCCACTTT
CDR3: CASSEKGNSPLHF

J: TRBJ2-3
D: NA
V: TRBV20-1
size: NA
DNA: TGCAGTGCTAGAGCCCTCAGCGCCGACACAGATACGCAGTATTTT
CDR3: CSARALSADTDTQYF

J: TRBJ2-5
D: NA
V: TRBV6-1
size: medium-sized
DNA: TGTGCCAGCAGTGAGGCTGGCGAGACCCAGTACTTC
CDR3: CASSEAGETQYF

J: TRBJ2-3
D: NA
V: TRBV6-4
size: NA
DNA: TGTGCCAGCAGTGACAATACTTACACAGATACGCAGTATTTT
CDR3: CASSDNTYTDTQYF

J: TRBJ2-1
D: NA
V: TRBV20-1
size: NA
DNA: TGCAGTGCATGGGACAATGAGCAGTTCTTC
CDR3: CSAWDNEQFF

J: TRBJ1-5
D: TRBD1
V: TRBV6-1
size: NA
DNA: TGTGCCAGCAGGAGGGGGCAGGGAACGGGGCAGCCCCAGCATTTT
CDR3: CASRRGQGTGQPQHF

J: TRBJ2-7
D: NA
V: TRBV15
size: NA
DNA: TGTGCCGTAGGCGGGACAGTCGGTTACGAGCAGTACTTC
CDR3: CAVGGTVGYEQYF

J: TRBJ2-3
D: TRBD2
V: TRBV27
size: NA
DNA: TGTGCCAGCAGTTTGTCTAGCGGGTCCACAGATACGCAGTATTTT
CDR3: CASSLSSGSTDTQYF

J: TRBJ1-4
D: NA
V: TRBV27
size: NA
DNA: TGTGCCAGCGGGCAAACCAAAGGGGAAAAACTGTTTTTT
CDR3: CASGQTKGEKLFF

J: TRBJ1-6
D: TRBD1
V: TRBV7-4
size: NA
DNA: TGTGCCAGCAGCTCCCGGGACAGCCCTAGCTCCTATAATTCACCCCTCCACTTT
CDR3: CASSSRDSPSSYNSPLHF

J: TRBJ2-6
D: TRBD1
V: TRBV6-6
size: medium-sized
DNA: TGTGCCAGCACTCTGGGACAGCTAACTTCTGGGGCCAACGTCCTGACTTTC
CDR3: CASTLGQLTSGANVLTF

J: TRBJ2-3
D: NA
V: TRBV6-2/TRBV6-3
size: medium-sized
DNA: TGTGCCAGCAGTTACTCAGGCTCAGATACGCAGTATTTT
CDR3: CASSYSGSDTQYF

J: TRBJ2-1
D: NA
V: TRBV6-2/TRBV6-3
size: NA
DNA: TGTGCCAGCAACCTGGGGCGGGATGAGCAGTTCTTC
CDR3: CASNLGRDEQFF

J: TRBJ1-6
D: NA
V: TRBV30
size: medium-sized
DNA: TGTGCCTGGAGCGCGGGGCTGGGCAATTCACCCCTCCACTTT
CDR3: CAWSAGLGNSPLHF

J: TRBJ2-7
D: NA
V: TRBV6-2/TRBV6-3
size: NA
DNA: TGTGCCGGCAACGACCCTAATGGAGAGCAGTACTTC
CDR3: CAGNDPNGEQYF

J: TRBJ2-5
D: NA
V: TRBV7-4
size: NA
DNA: TGTGCAAGCAGCTTATACATGGAAGAGACCCAGTACTTC
CDR3: CASSLYMEETQYF

J: TRBJ2-6
D: TRBD1
V: TRBV4-3
size: NA
DNA: TGCGCCAGCAGCCCCGGACAGGGTCTGTCTGGGGCCAACGTCCTGACTTTC
CDR3: CASSPGQGLSGANVLTF

J: TRBJ2-2
D: NA
V: TRBV6-2/TRBV6-3
size: few
DNA: TGTGCCAGCAGTAAAGCAGGCTCGCAGGGGACCGGGGAGCTGTTTTTT
CDR3: CASSKAGSQGTGELFF

J: TRBJ1-6
D: NA
V: TRBV14
size: NA
DNA: TGTGCCAGCAGCCCAACTCTTAGATCACCCCTCCACTTT
CDR3: CASSPTLRSPLHF

J: TRBJ2-6
D: TRBD2
V: TRBV19
size: medium-sized
DNA: TGTGCCAGTAGTTTCAGACTAGCGGGGAAACTCTCTGGGGCCAACGTCCTGACTTTC
CDR3: CASSFRLAGKLSGANVLTF

J: TRBJ1-5
D: NA
V: TRBV24-1
size: few
DNA: TGTGCCACCAGTGAGGGACGGAGAGGGCATCAGCCCCAGCATTTT
CDR3: CATSEGRRGHQPQHF

J: TRBJ2-3
D: NA
V: TRBV6-5
size: NA
DNA: TGTGCCAGCAGTTACGGACAGTCGTCATCAGATACGCAGTATTTT
CDR3: CASSYGQSSSDTQYF

J: TRBJ1-5
D: NA
V: TRBV5-6
size: NA
DNA: TGTGCCAGCAGTTTGCGGTCGTTAATGGAGGAGAGACAGCCCCAGCATTTT
CDR3: CASSLRSLMEERQPQHF

J: TRBJ2-7
D: NA
V: TRBV5-6
size: medium-sized
DNA: TGTGCCAGCAGCCGGGTGGGGGACGAGCAGTACTTC
CDR3: CASSRVGDEQYF